This T cell receptor (beta chain) was identified in a study of blood T cell repertoires in COVID-19. The wider study: Samples of COVID-19 (acute and convalescent) were obtained from the United States, Italy and Spain.

Here immunoSEQ multiplex PCR was the method, and the copy in TCRdb shows in-frame clones only, minus some. The data hold some 380,000 clones, with approximately 88% observed a single time. V trimming: 3 bases; J trimming: 7 bases; junction bases outside the gene matches: 9. The CDR3 contains 15 residues. The V gene's germline CDR1 is SGHNT and CDR2 YYREEE (reference sequence). This study enrolled people aged roughly 18 to 89 from 20 to 25 US geographic areas. The sequencing sample was made of PBMCs or T cells enriched from blood (not recorded which). The sequence was collected from a woman between 40 and 55 years old with acute COVID-19. This chain connects TRBV5-4 to TRBJ1-2; the match to TRBD1 covers 10 bases. The CDR3 bases are TGTGCCAGCAGCTCCTCAGACAGGGGGCTAATTGGCTACACCTTC. Its translation is CASSSSDRGLIGYTF.